The 31 T cell receptor beta chains reported below all come from one sample, sequenced in a study of cytomegalovirus exposure and HLA in healthy donors. The primer mix had 60 Vbeta and 13 Jbeta primers. Sequencing was performed with immunoSEQ multiplex PCR; in TCRdb, only in-frame clones are kept and a portion is missing. The sample lists about 60,000 clones; 70% to 75% were seen once. The sequencing sample was made of PBMCs. The receptors here all came from a man aged 35 to 55 in good health and CMV-seropositive.

The V and J genes are TRBV25-1 and TRBJ1-2; 7 bases fit TRBD1. Unmatched junction bases numbered 2, after V lost 6 bases and J lost 4 bases. The CDR3 extends over 12 amino acids. Germline V gene sequence: CDR1 MGHDK, CDR2 SYGVNS. The CDR3 here is CASRRDSYGYTF. The CDR3 DNA reads TGTGCCAGCAGGAGGGACAGCTATGGCTACACCTTC.

V is TRBV19 and J is TRBJ2-3; 12 nucleotides match TRBD2. The J segment lost 6 bases and the V segment lost 3 bases, leaving 10 bases of the junction unmatched. This CDR3 is 17 amino acids long. The germline V gene has CDR1 LNHDA and CDR2 SQIVND (reference sequence). As DNA, the CDR3 is TGTGCCAGTAGTATCGAGGCTAGCGGGGGGGCTCTGGATACGCAGTATTTT. Its translation: CASSIEASGGALDTQYF. The whole variable domain, filled in from reference TRBV19 and TRBJ2-3, reads DGGITQSPKYLFRKEGQNVTLSCEQNLNHDAMYWYRQDPGQGLRLIYYSQIVNDFQKGDIAEGYSVSREKKESFPLTVTSAQKNPTAFYLCASSIEASGGALDTQYFGPGTRLTVL.

This chain uses TRBV7-6 with TRBJ2-7; tentatively, D is TRBD2 (6 bases). The V gene's germline CDR1 is SGHVS and CDR2 FNYEAQ. The CDR3 runs 15 residues. V was trimmed by 4 bases and J by 3 bases, leaving 16 bases between them. CDR3 amino acids: CASSSLGGANYEQYF. CDR3 coding DNA: TGTGCCAGCAGCTCCCTCGGCGGGGCCAACTACGAGCAGTACTTC.

The chain is built from TRBV6-6 and TRBJ1-1; no definite D call. Germline V gene sequence: CDR1 MNHNY, CDR2 SVGAGI (reference sequence). The V gene lost 6 bases and the J gene lost 1 base, with 15 bases spanning the gap. The CDR3 covers 15 residues. For the CDR3, the DNA is TGTGCCAGCAGGCCACGGGGATCCAAGAACACTGAAGCTTTCTTT. This codes for CASRPRGSKNTEAFF.

This clone was counted between two and nine times. This chain joins TRBV6-5 and TRBJ1-4; 8 bases line up with TRBD1. CDR3 size: 14 residues. After removal of 6 bases from V and 6 bases from J, the junction contained 6 bases not matched to a gene. The germline V gene has CDR1 MNHEY and CDR2 SVGAGI. CDR3 residues: CASRTGQGHEKLFF. CDR3 coding DNA: TGTGCCAGCAGAACTGGACAGGGTCATGAAAAACTGTTTTTT.

The chain is built from TRBV5-5 and TRBJ1-1, with a tentative D call TRBD1 (5 bases). V was clipped by 4 bases and J by 2 bases, with 15 bases between them. Germline V lookup: CDR1 SGHKS, CDR2 YYEKEE (reference sequence). This CDR3 region has 15 residues. CDR3 sequence reads: CASSLALQGNTEAFF. The CDR3 nucleotides read TGTGCCAGCAGCCTAGCGCTCCAGGGTAACACTGAAGCTTTCTTT.

CDR3 sequence: CASSPLSRTGIYEQYF. CDR3 in DNA: TGTGCCAGCAGCCCCCTCTCTAGGACAGGGATCTACGAGCAGTACTTC. The chain uses TRBV11-2 and TRBJ2-7; 8 bases match TRBD1. The CDR3 length is 16 residues. Germline V gene lookup returns CDR1 SGHAT and CDR2 FQNNGV. Trimming cost V 5 bases and J 3 bases; bases outside gene matches: 12.

The J gene is TRBJ2-3, the V gene TRBV7-6; TRBD2 matches at 8 bases. This CDR3 comprises 16 residues. After removal of 1 base from V and 2 bases from J, the junction contained 5 bases not matched to a gene. The germline gives CDR1 SGHVS, CDR2 FNYEAQ. CDR3 DNA sequence: TGTGCCAGCAGCTTAGTAGGGCGGGGGGTCACAGATACGCAGTATTTT. Translation: CASSLVGRGVTDTQYF.

The chain is built from TRBV7-9 and TRBJ1-1; 9 bases are a match to TRBD1. The V gene end was trimmed by 5 bases and the J gene end by 1 base; junction bases not matched to a gene: 5. The CDR3 totals 15 residues. Germline V gene lookup returns CDR1 SEHNR and CDR2 FQNEAQ (reference sequence). The chain's CDR3 is CASSRQGQGNTEAFF. In nucleotides, the CDR3 is TGTGCCAGCAGCCGGCAGGGACAGGGGAACACTGAAGCTTTCTTT.

This clone was counted only a few times. The chain carries TRBV2 and TRBJ1-4, with 11 positions matching TRBD1. The germline CDR1 and CDR2 sequences are SNHLY and FYNNEI. V lost 6 bases and J lost 8; bases outside the gene matches: 2. The CDR3 covers 13 residues. The CDR3 here is CASRGTGGEKLFF. The CDR3 bases are TGTGCCAGCAGGGGGACAGGGGGAGAAAAACTGTTTTTT.

The chain has TRBV9 and TRBJ1-1; 11 bases line up with TRBD1. The CDR3 totals 16 residues. V dropped 4 bases and J dropped 0; count of bases not matched to a gene: 5. Germline CDR1 reads SGDLS; CDR2 reads YYNGEE. CDR3 coding DNA: TGTGCCAGCAGCTTCCAGGGACAGGGGGTGAACACTGAAGCTTTCTTT. Protein sequence: CASSFQGQGVNTEAFF. The whole variable domain, remainder taken from reference TRBV9 and TRBJ1-1, is DSGVTQTPKHLITATGQRVTLRCSPRSGDLSVYWYQQSLDQGLQFLIQYYNGEERAKGNILERFSAQQFPDLHSELNLSSLELGDSALYFCASSFQGQGVNTEAFFGQGTRLTVV.

The chain employs TRBV7-2 and TRBJ2-5; no reliable D call. This CDR3 has 15 amino acids. CDR1 SGHTA and CDR2 FQGNSA come from the germline V gene. V lost 2 bases and J 0 bases, leaving 10 bases between the germline ends. The CDR3 bases are TGTGCCAGCAGCTTATCAGCCAGCGACCAAGAGACCCAGTACTTC. Its translation is CASSLSASDQETQYF.

The J gene is TRBJ2-2, the V gene TRBV30, with 7 bases aligning to TRBD1. The germline gives CDR1 GTSNPN, CDR2 SVGIG (reference sequence). V lost 1 base, J lost 6 bases, and 2 bases stayed unmatched. CDR3 size: 13 residues. CDR3 nucleotides: TGTGCCTGGAGTGGACAGGGCTCCGGGGAGCTGTTTTTT. Protein product: CAWSGQGSGELFF.

This CDR3 is CASSLLGHRFGGYTF. In DNA, the CDR3 is TGTGCCAGCAGTCTACTGGGACATCGCTTCGGAGGCTACACCTTC. This rearrangement joins TRBV25-1 to TRBJ1-2; perhaps TRBD1 as D (6 bases). The CDR3 is 15 amino acids. The V end lost 5 bases, the J end lost 8 bases, and 21 bases lay between the germline ends. Germline loops: CDR1 MGHDK, CDR2 SYGVNS.

V usage is TRBV4-1 and J usage is TRBJ2-3, with TRBD1 matching 9 bases. CDR1 and CDR2 (germline): MGHRA, YSYEKL. This CDR3 has 17 amino acids. V was pared by 3 bases and J by 5 bases, with 12 bases of the junction left unmatched. The CDR3 protein is CASSQLQGARRGDTQYF. CDR3 coding DNA: TGCGCCAGCAGCCAGCTACAGGGGGCCCGTCGGGGAGATACGCAGTATTTT.

V gene TRBV19 combines with J gene TRBJ1-5; D might be TRBD1 (6 bases). Trimming stripped 4 bases from V and 2 bases from J, with 12 bases between. CDR1 LNHDA and CDR2 SQIVND come from the germline V gene (reference sequence). This CDR3 comprises 15 residues. The CDR3 loop is CASSNGRGGNQPQHF. DNA for the CDR3: TGTGCCAGTAGTAACGGCAGGGGTGGCAATCAGCCCCAGCATTTT. The variable domain in full, with the rest retrieved from reference TRBV19 and TRBJ1-5, is DGGITQSPKYLFRKEGQNVTLSCEQNLNHDAMYWYRQDPGQGLRLIYYSQIVNDFQKGDIAEGYSVSREKKESFPLTVTSAQKNPTAFYLCASSNGRGGNQPQHFGDGTRLSIL.

V usage is TRBV4-3 and J usage is TRBJ1-2; D is unresolved. V was trimmed by 4 bases and J by 2 bases, leaving 11 bases between them. Germline V gene lookup returns CDR1 LGHNA and CDR2 YSLEER. CDR3 size: 14 residues. DNA for the CDR3: TGCGCCAGCAGCCTAAGTGGAGGGAACTATGGCTACACCTTC. Translated, it gives CASSLSGGNYGYTF.

This chain uses TRBV30 with TRBJ2-3; D may be TRBD2 (6 bases). The ends were cut back, 4 bases at V and 1 base at J, with 12 bases in the middle. CDR1 is GTSNPN and CDR2 is SVGIG in the germline V gene (reference sequence). The CDR3 sequence is 14 residues long. CDR3 nucleotides: TGTGCCTGGACGGGAGCTAGTCGCACAGATACGCAGTATTTT. Amino acids: CAWTGASRTDTQYF.

This chain uses TRBV5-1 with TRBJ2-3, with 9 positions matching TRBD1. This CDR3 is 17 amino acids long. J lost 8 bases, V lost 2 bases, and 15 bases had no gene match. CDR1 is SGHRS and CDR2 is YFSETQ in the germline V gene. The CDR3 spells CASSFTSGTGSPGTQYF. In DNA, the CDR3 is TGCGCCAGCAGCTTTACCTCCGGGACAGGGTCCCCGGGTACGCAGTATTTT.

V usage is TRBV7-8 and J usage is TRBJ1-1, with D possibly being TRBD1 (5 bases). Germline loops: CDR1 SGHVS, CDR2 FQNEAQ. V lost 5 bases, J lost 0 bases, and 10 bases lay in between. This CDR3 is 14 amino acids long. CDR3 loop: CASSRQMLNTEAFF. The CDR3 region has the DNA TGTGCCAGCAGCAGACAGATGTTGAACACTGAAGCTTTCTTT.

This chain links TRBV6-4 with TRBJ1-1; D may be TRBD1 (6 bases). The CDR3 consists of 14 residues. Germline-derived CDR1 and CDR2 are MRHNA and SNTAGT. Trimming left V 0 bases short and J 4 bases short, with 9 bases between. This CDR3 reads CASSDSNRATEAFF. DNA of the CDR3: TGTGCCAGCAGTGACTCGAACAGGGCCACTGAAGCTTTCTTT.

This clone was detected only a few times. The chain is built from TRBV13 and TRBJ2-3; 10 nucleotides align to TRBD2. The CDR3 spans 16 residues. From germline, CDR1 is PRHDT and CDR2 FYEKMQ (reference sequence). The junction had 5 bases not matched to a gene; V was cut back by 2 bases and J by 3 bases. CDR3 bases: TGTGCCAGCAGCTTAAAAGCGGGGGGGCCTACAGATACGCAGTATTTT. Amino acids: CASSLKAGGPTDTQYF.

The gene calls are TRBV6-5 and TRBJ1-1; TRBD1 is a possible D gene (6 bases). The length of the CDR3 is 13 residues. In germline, CDR1 is MNHEY, CDR2 SVGAGI. Trimming stripped 6 bases from V and 1 base from J, with 9 bases between. The CDR3 loop reads CASRPTGNTEAFF. CDR3 DNA sequence: TGTGCCAGCAGACCGACAGGGAACACTGAAGCTTTCTTT.

In this sample, this clone turned up a few times. The rearrangement joins TRBV5-1 to TRBJ2-3, with 7 bases matching TRBD2. V lost 5 bases to trimming and J lost 3 bases; unmatched junction nucleotides: 3. Per germline, CDR1 SGHRS and CDR2 YFSETQ. The CDR3 runs to 13 residues. CDR3 sequence reads: CASRPGGTDTQYF. CDR3 in DNA: TGCGCCAGCAGGCCGGGGGGTACAGATACGCAGTATTTT.

Comments on this clone: A junction end diverges from the germline sequence, so it may reflect a read error. The rearrangement uses TRBV6-7 and TRBJ2-7; tentative D call: TRBD1 (5 bases). TRBV6-7 is an open reading frame, and its role is uncertain. CDR3 length equals 12 residues. CDR3 residues: CASSYSDILRHF. CDR3 nucleotides: TGTGCCAGCAGTTACTCGGACATACTCCGACACTTC.

The chain combines TRBV7-8 with TRBJ2-7; D not resolved. The germline gives CDR1 SGHVS, CDR2 FQNEAQ. V lost 5 bases, J lost 7 bases, and 9 bases lay in between. CDR3 length: 11 residues. This CDR3 is CASSPSYEQYF. CDR3 in DNA: TGTGCCAGCAGCCCTAGTTATGAGCAGTACTTC.

This clone was counted a few times. V and J are TRBV5-1 and TRBJ1-1; tentative D call: TRBD1 (5 bases). The CDR3 spans 17 residues. Germline V CDR1 and CDR2: SGHRS, YFSETQ. V was trimmed by 0 bases and J by 1 base, leaving 16 bases between them. CDR3 coding DNA: TGCGCCAGCAGCTTGGGATTTAAAAGGCAGGGGAACACTGAAGCTTTCTTT. It yields the protein CASSLGFKRQGNTEAFF.

The chain links TRBV4-1 to TRBJ2-1; TRBD2 matches 8 bases. CDR1 and CDR2 from the germline V gene are MGHRA and YSYEKL. The CDR3 covers 19 residues. V shed 0 bases and J 10 bases; nucleotides not matched to a gene: 20. The CDR3 protein is CASSQDGLRGAILRGEQFF. The CDR3 coding sequence is TGCGCCAGCAGCCAAGATGGACTGCGGGGGGCCATCTTAAGGGGGGAGCAGTTCTTC.

The chain combines TRBV7-9 with TRBJ2-3; no definite D call. V lost 7 bases and J lost 1, with 9 bases in between. Germline CDR1 and CDR2: SEHNR and FQNEAQ (reference sequence). This CDR3 has 13 amino acids. CDR3 sequence (DNA): TGTGCCAGCACTCCTCTAGGCACAGATACGCAGTATTTT. Amino acids: CASTPLGTDTQYF.

This sequence joins TRBV6-4 and TRBJ1-5, with D maybe TRBD1 (6 bases). Germline CDR1 is MRHNA and CDR2 is SNTAGT. The CDR3 contains 13 residues. The V and J ends lost 3 bases and 6 bases respectively, with 9 bases between them. The CDR3 coding sequence is TGTGCCAGCAGTGAGGGGGCGGGTCAGCCCCAGCATTTT. Residues: CASSEGAGQPQHF.

The chain joins TRBV30 to TRBJ2-5, with TRBD2 identical over 7 bases. This CDR3 is 15 amino acids long. CDR1 and CDR2 (germline): GTSNPN, SVGIG (reference sequence). With V trimmed by 3 bases and J by 1 base, 8 bases remained unmatched. The CDR3 sequence: CAWSGSRGVQETQYF. The CDR3 DNA follows: TGTGCCTGGAGCGGATCACGGGGGGTCCAAGAGACCCAGTACTTC. The whole variable domain, remainder taken from reference TRBV30 and TRBJ2-5, is SQTIHQWPATLVQPVGSPLSLECTVEGTSNPNLYWYRQAAGRGLQLLFYSVGIGQISSEVPQNLSASRPQDRQFILSSKKLLLSDSGFYLCAWSGSRGVQETQYFGPGTRLLVL.